The TCR beta chain described here comes from a study of blood T cell repertoires in COVID-19. Study in general: Samples came from the United States, Italy and Spain, spanning acute and convalescent COVID-19. Sample material is recorded as cDNA or gDNA derived from T cells, B-cell-depleted T cells, or PBMCs.

Source study methods: Cell counts per sample came from amplifying reference gene primers. Method: immunoSEQ multiplex PCR; TCRdb's copy keeps in-frame clones and lacks some. V, J and clone size are those of that table, while D and trimming were read from the DNA. The sample lists roughly 250,000 clones, about 89% occurring once. V was clipped by 4 bases and J by 8 bases; unmatched bases: 7. Per germline, CDR1 SNHLY and CDR2 FYNNEI. This CDR3 contains 14 residues. This receptor was taken from a man in his thirties or forties with acute or convalescent COVID-19. The V call is TRBV2, the J call TRBJ2-4; TRBD2 aligns across 8 bases. Sequences were obtained from peripheral blood. The CDR3 here is CASSVTSGSDIQYF. For the CDR3, the DNA is TGTGCCAGCAGTGTTACCAGCGGGAGTGACATTCAGTACTTC.